This TCR beta chain appears in the sequencing data of a study of control samples from healthy donors and cancer patients. TCRdb's copy holds only in-frame clones and misses some; the assay was immunoSEQ multiplex PCR. The data contain about 150,000 clones, approximately 93% of them singletons. V lost 3 bases and J lost 7, with 12 bases in between. This CDR3 comprises 13 residues. Germline V lookup: CDR1 SEHNR, CDR2 FQNEAQ (reference sequence). The gene calls are TRBV7-9 and TRBJ1-2; D not resolved. The source is a man aged 18 to 29 in good health. Sequenced material: blood. CDR3 DNA sequence: TGTGCCAGCAGCTTCCCTTTGACGGGTGGCTACACCTTC. This codes for CASSFPLTGGYTF. The variable domain in full, completed from reference TRBV7-9 and TRBJ1-2, reads DTGVSQNPRHKITKRGQNVTFRCDPISEHNRLYWYRQTLGQGPEFLTYFQNEAQLEKSRLLSDRFSAERPKGSFSTLEIQRTEQGDSAMYLCASSFPLTGGYTFGSGTRLTVV.